This entry features one TCR beta chain sequence. The method was immunoSEQ multiplex PCR; TCRdb's version includes in-frame clones alone and lacks a portion of them. The top ten hold approximately 1.3% of the sample, which has 300,000 to 450,000 clones, approximately 87% seen once. The CDR3 has 13 amino acids. Trimming cost V 5 bases and J 3 bases, with 10 bases left between them. CDR1 is ENHRY and CDR2 is SYGVKD in the germline V gene. These data are taken from a study of blood T cell repertoires in COVID-19. Cohort assignment relied on participant-reported clinical history. Sequenced input: PBMCs or T cells enriched from blood (not recorded which). This receptor was identified in a man aged 25-45 years who had recovered from COVID-19. The rearrangement links TRBV10-3 to TRBJ1-2; D unclear. DNA for the CDR3: TGTGCCATCAGTTCTGGGAGTGACTATGGCTACACCTTC. As protein: CAISSGSDYGYTF.